These 27 T cell receptor beta chains originate from one sample sequenced in a study of blood T cells in healthy people across ages. Combining a sample-barcoded 5' primer with a J-beta primer mix, a second PCR ran for about 7 to 11 cycles. TCRdb re-derived calls from the 5' RACE reads in MiXCR, one entry per CDR3 protein. The repertoire holds 350,000 to 450,000 distinct CDR3 sequences, approximately 47% seen once, with around 53% in the top ten. The specimen was blood. These receptors were obtained from a man aged 60 to 75 in good health.

V usage is TRBV6-4 and J usage is TRBJ2-2, with 11 bases matching TRBD2. In germline, CDR1 is MRHNA, CDR2 SNTAGT. Losses at the gene ends were 5 bases for V and 6 bases for J; bases not matched to a gene: 5. The CDR3 contains 15 residues. CDR3 residues: CASSPKTSGAGELFF. The CDR3 DNA reads as TGTGCCAGCAGTCCGAAGACTAGCGGGGCCGGGGAGCTGTTTTTT.

V usage is TRBV25-1 and J usage is TRBJ2-7; no definite D call. CDR3 length: 14 residues. Trimming stripped 4 bases from V and 3 bases from J, with 13 bases between. Germline loops: CDR1 MGHDK, CDR2 SYGVNS. The CDR3: CASSVDEARYEQYF. The CDR3 DNA follows: TGTGCCAGCAGTGTGGACGAAGCACGCTACGAGCAGTACTTC.

The chain couples TRBV27 to TRBJ2-1, with TRBD2 identical over 7 bases. The CDR3 length is 14 residues. The germline V gene has CDR1 MNHEY and CDR2 SMNVEV (reference sequence). Germline trimming cut 6 bases from V and 10 bases from J; bases unmatched to any gene: 12. CDR3 coding DNA: TGTGCCAGCAGCCCAGGGACTACCCCGAAAGAGCAGTTCTTC. Translating it yields CASSPGTTPKEQFF.

Many counts were recorded for this clonotype. The chain joins TRBV27 to TRBJ2-7; D may be TRBD1 or TRBD2 (5 bases each). The CDR3 runs to 10 residues. Trimming cost V 8 bases and J 5 bases, with 7 bases left between them. The germline gives CDR1 MNHEY, CDR2 SMNVEV (reference sequence). The CDR3 coding sequence is TGTGCCAGCGGGACCCACGAGCAGTACTTC. Translation: CASGTHEQYF.

This sequence joins TRBV12-3 or TRBV12-4 and TRBJ2-1; D unresolved. This CDR3 has 13 residues. Trimming shortened V by 3 bases and J by 6 bases, and 9 bases separated the two germline ends. The CDR3 region is CASSFTVVNEQFF. DNA of the CDR3: TGTGCCAGCAGTTTTACAGTAGTCAATGAGCAGTTCTTC.

The chain recombines TRBV20-1 with TRBJ2-3, with 8 nucleotides matching TRBD2. Germline values: CDR1 DFQATT, CDR2 SNEGSKA (reference sequence). This CDR3 region has 17 residues. V was pared by 0 bases and J by 4 bases, with 12 bases of the junction left unmatched. The CDR3 DNA sequence: TGCAGTGCTAGAGAGCGGGGTAGCGGGATAGGGGCAGATACGCAGTATTTT. Its translation is CSARERGSGIGADTQYF.

This chain links TRBV2 with TRBJ2-2, with TRBD2 matching 14 bases. Germline V CDR1 and CDR2: SNHLY, FYNNEI. Trimming at V came to 6 bases and at J to 5 bases, leaving 5 bases not matched to a gene. The CDR3 loop spans 16 amino acids. The chain's CDR3 is CASRGTSGSKTGELFF. CDR3 nucleotide sequence: TGTGCCAGCAGAGGGACTAGCGGGAGTAAAACCGGGGAGCTGTTTTTT.

V gene TRBV20-1 combines with J gene TRBJ2-5; D might be TRBD1 or TRBD2, each matching 5 bases. The CDR3 loop spans 11 amino acids. Trimming stripped 7 bases from V and 11 bases from J, with 17 bases between. Germline lookup yields CDR1 DFQATT and CDR2 SNEGSKA (reference sequence). The CDR3 here is CSGGAPLEQYF. The CDR3 nucleotides read TGCAGTGGAGGGGCCCCTCTTGAGCAGTACTTC.

The rearrangement uses TRBV27 and TRBJ2-1; 10 bases agree with TRBD2. Germline V gene data show CDR1 as MNHEY and CDR2 as SMNVEV (reference sequence). This CDR3 region has 15 residues. J lost 9 bases, V lost 7 bases, and 12 bases had no gene match. In nucleotides, the CDR3 is TGTGCCAGCAAATTAGGGAGCGGGAGGGTTTGTGAGCAGTTCTTC. This translates into CASKLGSGRVCEQFF.

The chain carries TRBV6-5 and TRBJ2-3; the match to TRBD2 covers 8 bases. The CDR3 has 15 residues. V lost 0 bases to trimming and J lost 6 bases; unmatched junction nucleotides: 5. Germline V CDR1 and CDR2: MNHEY, SVGAGI. The CDR3 spells CASSYSGTSADTQYF. CDR3 sequence (DNA): TGTGCCAGCAGTTACTCGGGGACTAGTGCGGATACGCAGTATTTT.

This clonotype was detected many times. This chain connects TRBV11-2 to TRBJ2-1; 8 positions match TRBD1. The last part of the DNA fits TRBJ2-7 better; the J call may be wrong. CDR3 length: 15 amino acids. CDR1 is SGHAT and CDR2 is FQNNGV in the germline V gene. CDR3 region: CASSPDRGTYNEQYF. CDR3 nucleotide sequence: TGTGCCAGCAGTCCTGACAGGGGAACCTACAATGAGCAGTACTTC.

This chain uses TRBV10-3 with TRBJ1-2; D gene uncertain. This CDR3 comprises 14 residues. The germline V gene encodes CDR1 ENHRY and CDR2 SYGVKD. Trimming pared 2 bases from V and 3 bases from J, leaving 10 bases between. CDR3 in amino acids: CAISEGRQDYGYTF. The CDR3 DNA reads as TGTGCCATCAGTGAGGGCAGACAAGACTATGGCTACACCTTC.

The V gene is TRBV7-3, the J gene TRBJ2-1; D may be TRBD2 (5 bases). Between the trimmed V and J ends, which lost 6 bases and 8 bases, there was a span of 14 bases. The CDR3 totals 13 residues. Germline V CDR1 and CDR2: SGHTA, FQGTGA. CDR3 DNA sequence: TGTGCCAGCAGTCCGCGGAGTAGCGATGAGCAGTTCTTC. Its protein is CASSPRSSDEQFF.

In this sample, this clonotype turned up a few times. The rearrangement uses TRBV20-1 and TRBJ2-3; 14 nucleotides line up with TRBD2. CDR3 length equals 15 residues. Germline V gene lookup returns CDR1 DFQATT and CDR2 SNEGSKA (reference sequence). J lost 1 base, V lost 3 bases, and 0 bases had no gene match. CDR3 DNA: TGCAGTGCTAGGGGACTAGCGGGAGGCACAGATACGCAGTATTTT. Translating gives CSARGLAGGTDTQYF.

This chain connects TRBV30 to TRBJ1-5, with D perhaps matching TRBD1 (6 bases). Between the trimmed V and J ends, which lost 3 bases and 2 bases, there was a span of 14 bases. The CDR3 covers 15 residues. Germline loops: CDR1 GTSNPN, CDR2 SVGIG (reference sequence). The CDR3 sequence: CAWRIRGRGNQPQHF. The CDR3 DNA is TGTGCCTGGAGAATAAGGGGGAGAGGCAATCAGCCCCAGCATTTT.

This chain links TRBV4-3 with TRBJ2-4; D remains unclear. V shed 1 base and J shed 3 bases, with 19 bases lying between them. CDR3 length equals 18 residues. Looked up from germline, CDR1 is LGHNA and CDR2 is YSLEER. The DNA for the CDR3 is TGCGCCAGCAGCCAAGGGGCCGGTACCCCAGAGGTCAAAAACATTCAGTACTTC. Protein sequence: CASSQGAGTPEVKNIQYF.

This clonotype has more than one count but fewer than ten. CDR3 coding DNA: TGCGCCAGCAGCTTGGAAACAGGGGGCAGCTATGGCTACACCTTC. This sequence encodes CASSLETGGSYGYTF. V and J are TRBV5-1 and TRBJ1-2; 9 nucleotides align to TRBD1. The CDR3 contains 15 residues. The junction had 4 bases not matched to a gene; V was cut back by 0 bases and J by 4 bases. Looked up from germline, CDR1 is SGHRS and CDR2 is YFSETQ.

The CDR3 DNA is TGTGCCAGCAGTCCATTTACGAGCTCCTACAATGAGCAGTTCTTC. Encoded protein: CASSPFTSSYNEQFF. The J gene is TRBJ2-1, the V gene TRBV6-2 or TRBV6-3, with D hard to call. The CDR3 contains 15 residues. In germline, CDR1 is MNHEY, CDR2 SVGEGT. V was cut by 5 bases and J by 0 bases, with 11 bases left in between.

The chain is built from TRBV3-1 and TRBJ2-1, with D hard to call. The germline CDR1 and CDR2 sequences are LGHDT and YNNKEL (reference sequence). The V end lost 0 bases, the J end lost 5 bases, and 8 bases lay between the germline ends. There are 14 residues in the CDR3. CDR3 sequence reads: CASSQDSPHNEQFF. The CDR3, as DNA: TGTGCCAGCAGCCAAGATTCACCTCACAATGAGCAGTTCTTC.

J is TRBJ2-4 and V is TRBV6-1, with 8 bases matching TRBD1. Germline V lookup: CDR1 MNHNS, CDR2 SASEGT. The CDR3 consists of 17 residues. Germline trimming cut 2 bases from V and 5 bases from J; bases unmatched to any gene: 11. CDR3 nucleotides: TGTGCCAGCAGTGAATATCAATTACGGACAGGGCAAAACATTCAGTACTTC. This sequence encodes CASSEYQLRTGQNIQYF.

CDR3 in amino acids: CSARRGTSGSAEQYF. The CDR3, as DNA: TGCAGTGCTAGGAGGGGGACTAGCGGGAGTGCCGAGCAGTACTTC. This rearrangement joins TRBV20-1 to TRBJ2-7; 14 nucleotides agree with TRBD2. V gave up 3 bases and J gave up 6 bases; unmatched junction bases: 7. The germline gives CDR1 DFQATT, CDR2 SNEGSKA (reference sequence). The CDR3 is made up of 15 amino acids.

For the CDR3, the DNA is TGTGCCGGGAGGGCAGGGGAAGTCGAAAAACTGTTTTTT. This encodes CAGRAGEVEKLFF. The chain recombines TRBV2 with TRBJ1-4; D might be TRBD1 (6 bases). CDR3 length: 13 amino acids. Germline CDR1 and CDR2: SNHLY and FYNNEI. The germline V and J ends were trimmed by 11 bases and 8 bases, with 18 bases remaining between them.

In the case of this clonotype: A read error may explain this, as a much larger clone is one base away. V and J are TRBV9 and TRBJ2-7; D unresolved. This CDR3 is built from 15 residues. CDR1 SGDLS and CDR2 YYNGEE come from the germline V gene. This chain's CDR3 is CACSASLERPYEQYF. The CDR3 DNA reads TGTGCCTGCAGCGCGAGTCTGGAGCGACCCTACGAGCAGTACTTC.

The gene calls are TRBV27 and TRBJ2-4; D possibly corresponds to TRBD1 (5 bases). Judging by the DNA end, TRBJ2-7 fits better; the J call may be wrong. The CDR3 consists of 12 residues. In germline, CDR1 is MNHEY, CDR2 SMNVEV (reference sequence). CDR3 residues: CASGIRDYEQYF. CDR3 sequence (DNA): TGTGCCAGCGGGATCAGGGACTACGAGCAGTACTTC.

This clonotype was observed a handful of times. V gene TRBV6-6 combines with J gene TRBJ1-3; TRBD1 might be the D (5 bases). Germline V CDR1 and CDR2: MNHNY, SVGAGI (reference sequence). V gave up 5 bases and J gave up 0 bases, with 11 bases separating them. The CDR3 consists of 15 residues. DNA of the CDR3: TGTGCCAGCAGTAAGACAGCGGGCTCTGGAAACACCATATATTTT. Translated: CASSKTAGSGNTIYF.

The rearrangement links TRBV28 to TRBJ2-1; 11 positions match TRBD2. The V gene's germline CDR1 is MDHEN and CDR2 SYDVKM. The CDR3 has 14 amino acids. V lost 6 bases and J lost 4; bases outside the gene matches: 2. DNA for the CDR3: TGTGCCAGCAGCAGGACTAGCGGGTACAATGAGCAGTTCTTC. Translated: CASSRTSGYNEQFF.

This chain connects TRBV12-3 or TRBV12-4 to TRBJ2-7, with 7 bases lining up with TRBD1. The CDR3 length is 13 residues. Trimming took 8 bases from V and 5 from J; bases not matched to a gene: 9. This chain's CDR3 is CASGSQGVHEQYF. The CDR3 DNA follows: TGTGCCAGCGGATCCCAGGGGGTCCACGAGCAGTACTTC.